This entry is about one T cell receptor beta chain. Its binding antigen is unknown. Base qualities are not provided; no much larger clone lies one nucleotide away. The data derive from a study of graft-versus-host responses after intestinal transplantation (dated by TCRdb to about 2021). About the study as a whole: The transplants that recipients got were multivisceral, liver-intestinal, or isolated intestinal. All recipients received anti-thymocyte globulin induction followed by maintenance tacrolimus and steroids for around 3 years. After intestinal transplantation, graft-versus-host and host-versus-graft alloreactive T cell clones in the graft, circulation and bone marrow were tracked using bulk TCR-beta CDR3 sequencing. To identify alloreactive clones, pre-transplant mixed lymphocyte reaction products were sequenced and then compared with unstimulated pre-transplant donor and recipient T cells. The cohort enrolled about two dozen intestinal transplant recipients, one of whom was a retransplant, and a few patients without pretransplant specimens were excluded. A peak of at least 4% donor T cells among recipient peripheral blood mononuclear cells was the definition used for donor T cell macrochimerism. Samples from three later patients were sequenced in-house on an Illumina MiSeq with MiXCR processing rather than by the commercial service.

This sample's time point label indicates: cells obtained before transplantation from donor or recipient. CD3+CD4+ and CD3+CD8+ populations were FACS-sorted from unstimulated pre-transplant donor and recipient cells taken from spleen or lymph nodes. What the authors observed across the whole study: Peak levels of circulating GvH clones were associated with declines in HvG clones early after transplant. In patients with donor T cell macrochimerism, the allografts had high GvH to HvG T cell clonal ratios. Conclusions were limited by the relatively low number and heterogeneity of intestinal transplant patients. GvH clones were detected in recipient bone marrow, and some of these GvH clones were observed earlier in ileal mucosa or blood, consistent with an intestinal mucosal origin.

Library method: the immunoSEQ multiplex PCR assay. For most patients, genomic DNA was isolated with the Qiagen DNeasy Blood and Tissue Kit and shipped frozen to Adaptive Biotechnologies for TCR sequencing. For most patients, genomic DNA was subjected to high-throughput TCR-beta CDR3 sequencing by Adaptive Biotechnologies. The source study handled its data this way. TCR sequencing data for more than 15 patients were retrieved from Adaptive's ImmunoSEQ software; a few other patients were processed with MiXCR and VDJtools. CD4 versus CD8 sorting errors were corrected by removing sequences found in both subsets at a frequency ratio below 5:1. CDR3 nucleotide sequences shared by donor and recipient were removed because the origin of these sequences could not be assigned. Alloreactive clones required at least 2-fold expansion over unstimulated cells and minimum CFSE-low frequency of 0.002% (template counts) or 0.001% (read counts). Clones were considered mappable if detected in sequenced pre-transplant spleen, lymph node, or MLR CFSE-low populations of the donor or recipient. The cumulative frequency of alloreactive clones was calculated as a percentage of all sequences, weighted by copy number. TCRdb took over this immuneACCESS table, retaining in-frame rearrangements with V and J assigned. Such tables are incomplete; in checked studies, under half of the missing clones stem from an unresolved V gene, and the remainder is unexplained. Clone size and V and J calls were adopted from that table, with D and trimming inferred from the DNA. The sample table records 96,000 or so clones; about 93% of these occur just once. Around 0.17% of the sample is in the top ten clones.

Inclusive of the bounding cysteine and phenylalanine, the CDR3 is 14 residues long. Only the CDR3 region is kept as DNA, spanning 42 bases read in frame from base 1. The specimen comprised unstimulated CD4+ T cells sorted from spleen or lymph node cells, sampled before intestinal transplant. The TCR comes from a human donor who received an intestinal transplant. Rearrangement joined TRBV21-1 to TRBJ1-6; the table's D call TRBD1 went unverified against the DNA. TRBV21-1 is a pseudogene locus. This receptor carries the CDR3 CASSTTGYNSPLHF. The nucleotide sequence reads TGTGCCAGCAGCACTACAGGGTATAATTCACCCCTCCACTTT.